This TCR beta chain is drawn from a study of T cells after yellow fever vaccination. This CDR3 comprises 14 residues. V lost 6 bases and J lost 1; bases outside the gene matches: 6. Germline V lookup: CDR1 DFQATT, CDR2 SNEGSKA (reference sequence). This clonotype has ten or more counts. Its antigen is unknown. TCRdb called the 5' RACE reads again in MiXCR, with one record for every CDR3 protein. The repertoire holds some 340,000 distinct CDR3 sequences, with over 4% as singletons. Overall study findings and caveats: Booster sampling recovered most clones from primary vaccination (96% CD4, approximately 90% CD8). Bulk-population clonotypes that are abundant could appear as contaminants in FACS-sorted repertoires.

Sequenced material: PBMCs, taken 5 days after the yellow fever booster vaccination. The rearrangement links TRBV20-1 to TRBJ1-1; 9 bases are shared with TRBD1. This sequence originates from a man younger than 35 who received the YFV17D yellow fever vaccine. This CDR3 is CSAHRGHGNTEAFF. The CDR3 DNA sequence: TGCAGTGCGCACAGGGGGCACGGGAACACTGAAGCTTTCTTT.